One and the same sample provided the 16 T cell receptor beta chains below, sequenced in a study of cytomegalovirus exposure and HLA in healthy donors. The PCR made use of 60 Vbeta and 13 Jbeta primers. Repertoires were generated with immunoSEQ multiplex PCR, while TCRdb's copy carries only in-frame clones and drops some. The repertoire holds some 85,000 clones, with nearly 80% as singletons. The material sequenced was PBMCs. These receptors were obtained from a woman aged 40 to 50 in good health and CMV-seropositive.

The CDR3 region is CASSRDRNPHEQYF. The CDR3 DNA reads as TGTGCCAGTAGTCGGGACAGGAATCCCCACGAGCAGTACTTC. The chain is built from TRBV19 and TRBJ2-7, with 8 bases that match TRBD1. V lost 5 bases to trimming and J lost 5 bases; unmatched junction nucleotides: 8. Germline V gene sequence: CDR1 LNHDA, CDR2 SQIVND (reference sequence). The CDR3 spans 14 residues.

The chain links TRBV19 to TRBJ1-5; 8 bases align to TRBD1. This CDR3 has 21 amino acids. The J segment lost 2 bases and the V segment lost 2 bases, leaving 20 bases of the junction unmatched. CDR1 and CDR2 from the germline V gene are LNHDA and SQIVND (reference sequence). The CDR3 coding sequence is TGTGCCAGTAGTATACTCCGTGACAGGGGATCGAATTATGTCGGCAATCAGCCCCAGCATTTT. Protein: CASSILRDRGSNYVGNQPQHF.

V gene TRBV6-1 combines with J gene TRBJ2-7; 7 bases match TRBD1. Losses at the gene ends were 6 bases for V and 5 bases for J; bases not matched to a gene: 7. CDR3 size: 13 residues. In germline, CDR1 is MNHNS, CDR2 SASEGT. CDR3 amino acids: CASRDDRDHEQYF. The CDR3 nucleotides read TGTGCCAGCAGGGACGACAGGGACCACGAGCAGTACTTC.

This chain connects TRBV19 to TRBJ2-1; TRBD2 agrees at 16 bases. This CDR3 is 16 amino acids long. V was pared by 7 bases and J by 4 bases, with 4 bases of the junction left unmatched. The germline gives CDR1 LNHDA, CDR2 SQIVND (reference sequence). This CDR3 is CASNSGLAGGYNEQFF. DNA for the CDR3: TGTGCCAGTAATTCGGGACTAGCGGGGGGGTACAATGAGCAGTTCTTC.

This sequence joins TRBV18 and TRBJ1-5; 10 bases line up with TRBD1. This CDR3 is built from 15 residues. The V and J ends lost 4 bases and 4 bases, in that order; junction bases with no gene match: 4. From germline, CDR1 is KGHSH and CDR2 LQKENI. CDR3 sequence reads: CASSQTGQGNQPQHF. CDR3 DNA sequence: TGTGCCAGCTCACAAACGGGACAGGGGAATCAGCCCCAGCATTTT.

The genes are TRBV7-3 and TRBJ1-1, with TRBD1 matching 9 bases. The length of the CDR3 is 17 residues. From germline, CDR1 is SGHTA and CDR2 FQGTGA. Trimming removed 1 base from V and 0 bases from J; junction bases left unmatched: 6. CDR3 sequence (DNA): TGTGCCAGCAGCTTAAGTCCCACAGGGGGCGTGAACACTGAAGCTTTCTTT. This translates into CASSLSPTGGVNTEAFF. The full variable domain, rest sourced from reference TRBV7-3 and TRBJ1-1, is GAGVSQTPSNKVTEKGKYVELRCDPISGHTALYWYRQSLGQGPEFLIYFQGTGAADDSGLPNDRFFAVRPEGSVSTLKIQRTERGDSAVYLCASSLSPTGGVNTEAFFGQGTRLTVV.

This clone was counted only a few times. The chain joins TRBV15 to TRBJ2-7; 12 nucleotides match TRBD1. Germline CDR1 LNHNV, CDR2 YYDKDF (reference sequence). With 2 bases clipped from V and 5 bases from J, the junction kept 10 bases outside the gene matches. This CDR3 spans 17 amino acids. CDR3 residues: CATSRPSGTGGLHEQYF. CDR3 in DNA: TGTGCCACCAGCAGACCCTCCGGGACAGGGGGCCTGCACGAGCAGTACTTC. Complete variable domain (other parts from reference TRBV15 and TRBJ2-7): DAMVIQNPRYQVTQFGKPVTLSCSQTLNHNVMYWYQQKSSQAPKLLFHYYDKDFNNEADTPDNFQSRRPNTSFCFLDIRSPGLGDTAMYLCATSRPSGTGGLHEQYFGPGTRLTVT.

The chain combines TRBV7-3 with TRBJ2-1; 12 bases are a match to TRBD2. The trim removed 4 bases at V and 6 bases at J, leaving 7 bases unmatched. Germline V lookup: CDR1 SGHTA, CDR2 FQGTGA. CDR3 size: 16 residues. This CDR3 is CASSSTGLAGINEQFF. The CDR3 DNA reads TGTGCCAGCAGCTCAACGGGACTAGCGGGTATCAATGAGCAGTTCTTC.

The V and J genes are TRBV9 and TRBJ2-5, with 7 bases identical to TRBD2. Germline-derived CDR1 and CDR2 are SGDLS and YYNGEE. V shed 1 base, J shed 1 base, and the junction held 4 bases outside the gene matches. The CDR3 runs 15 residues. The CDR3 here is CASSVTPSGQETQYF. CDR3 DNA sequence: TGTGCCAGCAGCGTAACTCCTAGCGGCCAAGAGACCCAGTACTTC.

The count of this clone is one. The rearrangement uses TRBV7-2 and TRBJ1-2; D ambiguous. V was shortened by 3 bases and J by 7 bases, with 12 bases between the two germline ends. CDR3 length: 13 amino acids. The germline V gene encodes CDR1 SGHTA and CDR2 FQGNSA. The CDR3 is CASSFEGLRGYTF. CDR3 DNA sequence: TGTGCCAGCAGCTTCGAGGGTCTGCGTGGCTACACCTTC.

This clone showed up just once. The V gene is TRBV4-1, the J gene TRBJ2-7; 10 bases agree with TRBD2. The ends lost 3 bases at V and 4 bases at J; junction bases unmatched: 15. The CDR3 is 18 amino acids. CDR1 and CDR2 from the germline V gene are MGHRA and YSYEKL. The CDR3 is CASSHPQRSTSGFYEQYF. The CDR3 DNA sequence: TGCGCCAGCAGCCACCCCCAACGGTCGACTAGCGGGTTTTACGAGCAGTACTTC.

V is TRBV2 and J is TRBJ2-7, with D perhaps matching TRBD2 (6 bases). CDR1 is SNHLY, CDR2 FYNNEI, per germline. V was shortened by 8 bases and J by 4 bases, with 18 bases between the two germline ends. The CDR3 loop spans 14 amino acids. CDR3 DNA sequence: TGTGCCAGCTCTAGGGTAGGTGCGGGATACGAGCAGTACTTC. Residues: CASSRVGAGYEQYF.

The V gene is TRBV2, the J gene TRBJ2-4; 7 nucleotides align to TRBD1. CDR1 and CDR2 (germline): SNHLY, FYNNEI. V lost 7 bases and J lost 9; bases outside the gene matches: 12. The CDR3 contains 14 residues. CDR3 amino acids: CASTSRDRRGIQYF. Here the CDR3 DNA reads TGTGCCAGCACCAGCCGGGACAGACGCGGCATTCAGTACTTC.

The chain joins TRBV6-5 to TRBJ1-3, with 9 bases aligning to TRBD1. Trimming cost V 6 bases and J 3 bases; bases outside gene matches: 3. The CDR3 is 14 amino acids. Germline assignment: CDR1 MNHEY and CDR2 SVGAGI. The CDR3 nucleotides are TGTGCCAGCAGGAGGGACAGGGATGGAAACACCATATATTTT. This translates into CASRRDRDGNTIYF.

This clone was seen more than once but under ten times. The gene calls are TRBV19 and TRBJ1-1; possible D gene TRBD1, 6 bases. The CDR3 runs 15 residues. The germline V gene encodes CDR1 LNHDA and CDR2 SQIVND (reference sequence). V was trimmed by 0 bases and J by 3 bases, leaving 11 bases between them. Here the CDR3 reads CASSIEGAYDTEAFF. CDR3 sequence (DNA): TGTGCCAGTAGTATAGAGGGGGCGTACGACACTGAAGCTTTCTTT.

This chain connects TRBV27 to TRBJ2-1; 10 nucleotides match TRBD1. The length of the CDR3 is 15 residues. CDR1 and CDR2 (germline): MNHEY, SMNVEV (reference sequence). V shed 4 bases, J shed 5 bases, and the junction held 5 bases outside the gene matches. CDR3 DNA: TGTGCCAGCAGTTCCCTCGGGACAGGGGACAATGAGCAGTTCTTC. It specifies CASSSLGTGDNEQFF.